This T cell receptor beta chain was retrieved from a study of CXCR3-negative and CXCR3-positive naive CD8 T cells. UMI-labeled TRB cDNA libraries were prepared by 5' RACE. TCRdb re-called the 5' RACE reads, yielding one record per CDR3 amino acid sequence without DNA. This listing includes about 110,000 distinct CDR3 sequences. Study observations and caveats: Fresh PBMCs served for most assays, and CXCR3 expression fell partially after cryopreservation. Sequencing showed both naive subsets with comparably high diversity, and memory CD8+ cells much lower. More hydrophobic TRB CDR3s occurred in CXCR3-positive than in CXCR3-negative naive cells. Naive subsets showed comparable surface CD5, and TCR interaction strength was also inferred from TRB CDR3 physicochemistry.

Identification of naive CD8+ T cells rested on CD45RO-CCR7+CD27+CD95- status. Points on this clonotype: Antigen: not known.

The CDR3 runs to 12 residues. From germline, CDR1 is SEHNR and CDR2 FQNEAQ (reference sequence). This TCR was recovered from a human donor in good health. Some clones in this sample may be carry-over from other donors' samples. The V gene is TRBV7-9, the J gene TRBJ1-1. Input material: naive CXCR3+ CD8+ T cells from blood. Subset here: CD45RO-CCR7+CD27+CD95- naive CD8+ T cells expressing CXCR3 (TNR3+). CDR3 protein: CASSEMNTEAFF.